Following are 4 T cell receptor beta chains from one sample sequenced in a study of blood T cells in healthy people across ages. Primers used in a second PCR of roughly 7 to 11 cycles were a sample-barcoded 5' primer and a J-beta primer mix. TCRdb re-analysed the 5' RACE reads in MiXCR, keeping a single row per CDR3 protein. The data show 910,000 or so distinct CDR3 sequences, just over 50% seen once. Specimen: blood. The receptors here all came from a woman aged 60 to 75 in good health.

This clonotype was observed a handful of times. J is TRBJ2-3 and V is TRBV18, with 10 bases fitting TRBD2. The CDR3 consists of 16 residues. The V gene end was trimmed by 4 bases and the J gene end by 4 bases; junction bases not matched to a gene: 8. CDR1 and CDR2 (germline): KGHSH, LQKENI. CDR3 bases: TGTGCCAGCTCACAACCGGGACTAGCGTTCCCAGATACGCAGTATTTT. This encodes CASSQPGLAFPDTQYF.

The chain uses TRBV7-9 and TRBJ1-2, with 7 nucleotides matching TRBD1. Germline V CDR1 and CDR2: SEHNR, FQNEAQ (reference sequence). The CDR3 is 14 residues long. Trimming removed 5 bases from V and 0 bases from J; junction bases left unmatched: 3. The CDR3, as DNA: TGTGCCAGCAGCACAGGGGTGACTAACTATGGCTACACCTTC. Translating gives CASSTGVTNYGYTF. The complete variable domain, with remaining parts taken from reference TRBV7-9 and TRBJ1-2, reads DTGVSQNPRHKITKRGQNVTFRCDPISEHNRLYWYRQTLGQGPEFLTYFQNEAQLEKSRLLSDRFSAERPKGSFSTLEIQRTEQGDSAMYLCASSTGVTNYGYTFGSGTRLTVV.

CDR3 amino acids: CASSFGQGEKGEQFF. The DNA for the CDR3 is TGCGCCAGCAGCTTCGGGCAGGGGGAAAAGGGTGAGCAGTTCTTC. V is TRBV5-1 and J is TRBJ2-1; 7 nucleotides align to TRBD1. This CDR3 comprises 15 residues. With 2 bases clipped from V and 9 bases from J, the junction kept 11 bases outside the gene matches. Germline values: CDR1 SGHRS, CDR2 YFSETQ.

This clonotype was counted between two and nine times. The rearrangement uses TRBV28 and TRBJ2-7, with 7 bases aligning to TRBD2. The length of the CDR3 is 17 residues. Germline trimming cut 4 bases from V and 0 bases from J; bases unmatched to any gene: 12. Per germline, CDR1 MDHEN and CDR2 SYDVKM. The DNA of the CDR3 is TGTGCCAGCAGTTACGCCGGGACTACCCCGAGCTCCTACGAGCAGTACTTC. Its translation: CASSYAGTTPSSYEQYF.